Shown below are 10 T cell receptor beta chains from a single sample sequenced in a study of CD8 T cells in ankylosing spondylitis. These receptors lack a known antigen. TCRdb ran MiXCR on the 5' RACE reads and lists one entry per CDR3 protein. Here the sample spans 750,000 to 850,000 distinct CDR3 sequences, approximately 10% being singletons. General study points: There was a TCR beta motif, made of several highly homologous variants, that appeared characteristic of ankylosing spondylitis blood.

The sample consisted of blood, either unsorted or a sorted T cell fraction (not recorded which). These receptors all stem from a male donor with ankylosing spondylitis.

The V gene is TRBV15, the J gene TRBJ1-1, with a weak D call TRBD1 (6 bases). Trimming pared 5 bases from V and 2 bases from J, leaving 9 bases between. From germline, CDR1 is LNHNV and CDR2 YYDKDF (reference sequence). This CDR3 has 13 amino acids. The CDR3 coding sequence is TGTGCCACCAGCCCGGGGGCAAACACTGAAGCTTTCTTT. As protein: CATSPGANTEAFF.

This clonotype was found a few times. The CDR3, as DNA: TGCAGTGCTAGTGGAGACTACCAACGCAATGAGCAGTTCTTC. Amino acid sequence: CSASGDYQRNEQFF. The chain employs TRBV20-1 and TRBJ2-1; D perhaps matches TRBD2 (5 bases). Germline assignment: CDR1 DFQATT and CDR2 SNEGSKA (reference sequence). This CDR3 region has 14 residues. The V end was cut by 3 bases, the J end by 6 bases, with 15 bases between.

This chain links TRBV6-1 with TRBJ1-1; 7 nucleotides align to TRBD1. The CDR3 is made up of 14 amino acids. Looked up from germline, CDR1 is MNHNS and CDR2 is SASEGT. Germline trimming cut 7 bases from V and 0 bases from J; bases unmatched to any gene: 5. CDR3 amino acids: CASNPTGVNTEAFF. CDR3 coding DNA: TGTGCCAGCAATCCAACAGGGGTGAACACTGAAGCTTTCTTT.

This clonotype has ten or more counts. The chain has TRBV20-1 and TRBJ2-1; maybe TRBD1 (6 bases). CDR3 length equals 15 residues. V lost 3 bases, J lost 1 base, and 13 bases lay in between. Germline CDR1 DFQATT, CDR2 SNEGSKA (reference sequence). This chain's CDR3 is CSARGFGQSYNEQFF. CDR3 in DNA: TGCAGTGCTAGGGGTTTCGGACAGTCCTACAATGAGCAGTTCTTC.

This clonotype has at least ten counts. The J gene is TRBJ2-5, the V gene TRBV5-1; a weak D match, TRBD2 (5 bases). The V end was cut by 2 bases, the J end by 2 bases, with 10 bases between. The V gene's germline CDR1 is SGHRS and CDR2 YFSETQ. CDR3 length: 14 residues. The CDR3 protein is CASSFSGWQETQYF. The CDR3 DNA reads as TGCGCCAGCAGCTTTTCGGGGTGGCAAGAGACCCAGTACTTC.

This clonotype was seen only a few times. The gene calls are TRBV20-1 and TRBJ1-1, with 7 bases aligning to TRBD1. This CDR3 comprises 13 residues. Germline V lookup: CDR1 DFQATT, CDR2 SNEGSKA (reference sequence). The ends lost 3 bases at V and 7 bases at J; junction bases unmatched: 8. CDR3 sequence reads: CSASDPRQGEAFF. CDR3 DNA sequence: TGCAGTGCTAGCGACCCGAGACAGGGTGAAGCTTTCTTT.

This chain uses TRBV20-1 with TRBJ2-7; tentative D call: TRBD1 (6 bases). Germline V gene sequence: CDR1 DFQATT, CDR2 SNEGSKA (reference sequence). The CDR3 extends over 16 amino acids. V lost 0 bases to trimming and J lost 3 bases, with 18 bases between them. The CDR3 DNA sequence: TGCAGTGCTAGAGATCCCAGGCAGGGACATTTCTACGAGCAGTACTTC. The encoded protein is CSARDPRQGHFYEQYF.

This chain connects TRBV20-1 to TRBJ2-3, with D perhaps TRBD1 (6 bases). The CDR3 extends over 14 amino acids. Trimming took 8 bases from V and 2 from J, leaving 17 bases between them. The germline V gene encodes CDR1 DFQATT and CDR2 SNEGSKA (reference sequence). CDR3 sequence reads: CSTPGQANTDTQYF. Written as DNA, the CDR3 is TGCAGTACACCGGGACAAGCAAACACAGATACGCAGTATTTT.

This clonotype was observed a handful of times. The chain carries TRBV4-3 and TRBJ1-2; unclear D gene. The CDR3 sequence is 16 residues long. Trimming took off 4 bases at V and 4 bases at J, with 19 bases between the two ends. From germline, CDR1 is LGHNA and CDR2 YSLEER. The CDR3, as DNA: TGCGCCAGCAGCCGAGATCATCGAGGCAGCTCCTATGGCTACACCTTC. Amino acid sequence: CASSRDHRGSSYGYTF.

This clonotype showed up many times. The chain recombines TRBV15 with TRBJ2-1, with 7 bases that match TRBD1. Germline V gene lookup returns CDR1 LNHNV and CDR2 YYDKDF (reference sequence). The trim removed 5 bases at V and 6 bases at J, leaving 16 bases unmatched. The CDR3 extends over 17 amino acids. CDR3 protein: CATSSRQGNRALNEQFF. CDR3 DNA sequence: TGTGCCACCAGCTCCCGACAGGGTAACAGGGCCCTCAATGAGCAGTTCTTC.